The rows below give T cell receptor beta chains drawn from one sample of a study of human T cells and chemical hapten exposure. TCRdb re-derived calls from the RACE reads in MiXCR, one entry per CDR3 protein. The sample lists nearly 350,000 distinct CDR3 sequences; approximately 6.9% were seen once. Sequences were derived from whole blood, sampled in connection with sensitization to the hapten diphenylcyclopropenone (DPC). The receptors were sampled from a woman younger than 30 with alopecia areata. Some clones in this sample may be carry-over from other donors' samples. Each CDR3 is given with its conserved first and last residue. The D gene is left open where the match is weak. Clone size is not always given. Where it is, it says once, few, many or a class for expanded clones.

v_call,j_call,d_call,clone_size,cdr3_aa,cdr3_nt
TRBV29-1,TRBJ1-3,NA,NA,CSFKGAGNTIYF,TGCAGCTTTAAGGGGGCTGGAAACACCATATATTTT
TRBV7-3,TRBJ1-1,NA,few,CASSFNTFTEAFF,TGTGCCAGCAGCTTCAATACGTTCACTGAAGCTTTCTTT
TRBV4-3,TRBJ1-1,NA,many,CASSQEFGTEAFF,TGCGCCAGCAGCCAAGAATTCGGCACTGAAGCTTTCTTT
TRBV2,TRBJ2-3,NA,many,CASKKEGDTQYF,TGTGCCAGCAAAAAGGAGGGAGATACGCAGTATTTT
TRBV20-1,TRBJ1-5,TRBD1,few,CSASPSTPGGNQPQHF,TGCAGTGCTAGTCCTAGTACGCCAGGGGGTAATCAGCCCCAGCATTTT
TRBV11-1,TRBJ2-7,NA,few,CASSFRHTLYEQYF,TGTGCCAGCAGCTTCAGGCACACCCTCTACGAGCAGTACTTC
TRBV3-1,TRBJ1-6,NA,NA,CASSLGPSSPLHF,TGTGCCAGCAGCTTGGGGCCATCTTCACCCCTCCACTTT
TRBV7-9,TRBJ2-1,TRBD1,few,CASSRDRSSYNEQFF,TGTGCCAGCAGCCGGGACAGGAGCTCCTACAATGAGCAGTTCTTC
TRBV10-3,TRBJ2-3,NA,NA,CAISGGRSSTDTQYF,TGTGCCATCAGTGGAGGACGCTCTAGCACAGATACGCAGTATTTT
TRBV6-5,TRBJ2-7,NA,few,CASSYSIWGYSYEQYF,TGTGCCAGCAGTTACTCGATATGGGGCTATTCCTACGAGCAGTACTTC
TRBV3-1,TRBJ2-3,TRBD2,few,CASSQGRAGGRNTQYF,TGTGCCAGCAGCCAAGGTCGAGCGGGGGGGCGGAATACGCAGTATTTT
TRBV6-2/TRBV6-3,TRBJ1-6,NA,many,CASSYSAMTGGPPLHF,TGTGCCAGCAGTTACTCGGCAATGACCGGCGGTCCACCCCTCCACTTT
TRBV9,TRBJ2-7,NA,few,CASSLSVGDSYEQYF,TGTGCCAGCTCCCTCAGCGTTGGGGACTCCTACGAGCAGTACTTC
TRBV27,TRBJ1-2,NA,NA,CASKLIGGDYGYTF,TGTGCCAGCAAACTAATAGGAGGGGACTATGGCTACACCTTC
TRBV7-9,TRBJ2-1,TRBD2,NA,CASSSTGGLAGLRSYNEQFF,TGTGCCAGCAGCTCGACTGGGGGACTAGCGGGGCTCCGATCCTACAATGAGCAGTTCTTC
TRBV11-3,TRBJ2-3,NA,NA,CASSHRDGTDTQYF,TGTGCCAGCAGCCACCGGGACGGCACAGATACGCAGTATTTT
TRBV2,TRBJ1-2,NA,NA,CASSGSAGSYTF,TGTGCCAGCAGTGGATCCGCAGGGAGCTACACCTTC
TRBV6-2/TRBV6-3,TRBJ2-2,TRBD2,NA,CASRPGLVDTGELFF,TGTGCCAGCAGACCCGGACTAGTGGACACCGGGGAGCTGTTTTTT
TRBV7-9,TRBJ1-1,NA,many,CASSRVLGTEAFF,TGTGCCAGCAGCCGAGTACTTGGCACTGAAGCTTTCTTT
TRBV4-3,TRBJ2-6,NA,many,CASSQDGSSGANVLTF,TGCGCCAGCAGCCAAGATGGAAGCTCTGGGGCCAACGTCCTGACTTTC
TRBV7-9,TRBJ1-4,NA,few,CASSLSGQINEKLFF,TGTGCCAGCAGCTTGTCTGGCCAGATTAATGAAAAACTGTTTTTT
TRBV4-1,TRBJ1-4,NA,NA,CASSQEGGNEKLFF,TGCGCCAGCAGCCAAGAAGGCGGTAATGAAAAACTGTTTTTT
TRBV20-1,TRBJ2-3,NA,NA,CSAGGGSSRTDTQYF,TGCAGTGCGGGTGGGGGATCATCCCGCACAGATACGCAGTATTTT
TRBV14,TRBJ2-3,NA,NA,CASGRSSLRDTQYF,TGTGCCAGCGGACGATCGTCCCTGCGGGATACGCAGTATTTT
TRBV6-5,TRBJ2-7,NA,NA,CASKDRGSYEQYF,TGTGCCAGCAAGGACCGGGGCTCCTACGAGCAGTACTTC
TRBV6-2/TRBV6-3,TRBJ2-3,TRBD2,many,CASSYTSGGPDTQYF,TGTGCCAGCAGTTACACAAGCGGGGGCCCAGATACGCAGTATTTT
TRBV7-2,TRBJ1-1,TRBD1,NA,CASSANPGGAGAFF,TGTGCCAGCAGCGCGAACCCAGGGGGCGCGGGTGCTTTCTTT
TRBV6-5,TRBJ1-5,NA,many,CASRTHGGNQPQHF,TGTGCCAGCCGGACTCATGGGGGCAATCAGCCCCAGCATTTT
TRBV20-1,TRBJ1-4,NA,many,CSATMGPTANEKLFF,TGCAGTGCTACCATGGGACCGACTGCTAATGAAAAACTGTTTTTT
TRBV24-1,TRBJ2-3,NA,NA,CATRPTGNTDTQYF,TGTGCCACCAGACCTACCGGGAACACAGATACGCAGTATTTT
TRBV6-5,TRBJ2-3,TRBD1,many,CASRMQGASDTQYF,TGTGCCAGCAGAATGCAGGGGGCCTCGGATACGCAGTATTTT
TRBV27,TRBJ1-6,NA,many,CASRTDRGSYNSPLHF,TGTGCCAGCAGGACAGATCGCGGCTCCTATAATTCACCCCTCCACTTT
TRBV27,TRBJ2-7,NA,few,CASSLSIATEQYF,TGTGCCAGCAGTTTATCGATCGCGACAGAGCAGTACTTC
TRBV7-9,TRBJ2-7,NA,few,CASSTLGQNEQYF,TGTGCCAGCAGCACCCTCGGACAGAACGAGCAGTACTTC
TRBV7-2,TRBJ1-4,TRBD1,few,CASSLTGGASSTNEKLFF,TGTGCCAGCAGCTTGACAGGGGGCGCAAGTTCTACTAATGAAAAACTGTTTTTT
TRBV9,TRBJ2-1,TRBD1,many,CASSPGTGSSYNEQFF,TGTGCCAGCAGCCCGGGGACAGGCAGCTCCTACAATGAGCAGTTCTTC